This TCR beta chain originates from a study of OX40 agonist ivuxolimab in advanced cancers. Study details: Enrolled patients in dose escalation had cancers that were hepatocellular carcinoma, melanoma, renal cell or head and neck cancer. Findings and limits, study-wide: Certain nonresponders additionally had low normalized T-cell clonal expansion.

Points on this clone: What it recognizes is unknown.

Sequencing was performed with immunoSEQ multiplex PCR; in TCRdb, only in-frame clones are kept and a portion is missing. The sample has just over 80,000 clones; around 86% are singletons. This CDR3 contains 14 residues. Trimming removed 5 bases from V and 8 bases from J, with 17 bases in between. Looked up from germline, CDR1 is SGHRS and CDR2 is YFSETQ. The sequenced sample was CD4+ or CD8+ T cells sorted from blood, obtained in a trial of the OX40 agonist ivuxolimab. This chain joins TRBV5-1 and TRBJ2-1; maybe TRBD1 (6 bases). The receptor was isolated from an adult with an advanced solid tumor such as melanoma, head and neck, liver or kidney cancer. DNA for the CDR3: TGCGCCAGCAGGAGGGGGTCTGGACTGGATGAGCAGTTCTTC. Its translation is CASRRGSGLDEQFF.